These T cell receptor beta chains were read from a single sample in a study of T cell responses to AZD1222 COVID-19 vaccine. Sequencing was performed with immunoSEQ multiplex PCR; in TCRdb, only in-frame clones are kept and a portion is missing. The table lists about 180,000 clones, just over 90% of them singletons. The sequences come from peripheral blood, collected on day 0 of AZD1222 vaccination. The source of these receptors is an adult in good health. Each CDR3 is given with its conserved first and last residue. A D gene is named only where the DNA matches it firmly. Clone size is stated in some rows and not others, as once, few, many or a class when expanded.

>NA|TRBV7-9|TRBJ2-1|TRBD2
TGTGCCAGCAGCTCCTCACACGGACTAGCGGAGGTGGATGAGCAGTTCTTC
CASSSSHGLAEVDEQFF
>few|TRBV7-9|TRBJ1-2|TRBD1
TGTGCCAGCAGCCATCGACAGGGCTCTAACTATGGCTACACCTTC
CASSHRQGSNYGYTF
>NA|TRBV5-5|TRBJ1-1|NA
TGTGCCAGCAGCCCAGGGACCTCGCTGAACACTGAAGCTTTCTTT
CASSPGTSLNTEAFF
>NA|TRBV7-2|TRBJ2-2|NA
TGTGCCAGCAGGCCAGGGGGGTTTGATACCGGGGAGCTGTTTTTT
CASRPGGFDTGELFF
>once|TRBV5-1|TRBJ1-6|NA
TGCGCCAGCAGCTTGGAAGCGACAGCCTATAATTCACCCCTCCACTTT
CASSLEATAYNSPLHF
>NA|TRBV1|TRBJ2-3|NA
TGCACCAGCAGCCAAGACAGGGCCCGCCCATATCGTCACACAGATACGCAGTATTTT
CTSSQDRARPYRHTDTQYF
>NA|TRBV5-1|TRBJ2-7|NA
TGCGCCAGCAGCGCGAACCATTACGAGCAGTACTTC
CASSANHYEQYF
>NA|TRBV6-5|TRBJ1-2|TRBD1
TGTGCCAGCAGTCACGACAGGGACTATGGCTACACCTTC
CASSHDRDYGYTF
>NA|TRBV7-8|TRBJ2-2|NA
TGTGCCAGCAGCTTGTTACAGGGGAACACCGGGGAGCTGTTTTTT
CASSLLQGNTGELFF
>once|TRBV5-1|TRBJ2-7|TRBD1
TGCGCCAGCAGCTTGGCCGGGACAGACTACGAGCAGTACTTC
CASSLAGTDYEQYF
>few|TRBV4-2|TRBJ1-2|NA
TGTGCCAGCAGCCAAGAGAATGGCCCACGGCGACTCTTC
CASSQENGPRRLF
>NA|TRBV15|TRBJ2-3|TRBD2
TGTGCCACCAGCAGTAGCGGGGCGAACACAGATACGCAGTATTTT
CATSSSGANTDTQYF
>NA|TRBV10-2|TRBJ1-2|TRBD1
TGCGCCAGCAGTGAGGGGACAGGGGATTTCTATGGCTACACCTTC
CASSEGTGDFYGYTF
>NA|TRBV6-6|TRBJ1-6|NA
TGTGCCAGCAGTTACTCGGCAAGCTCCTATAATTCACCCCTCCACTTT
CASSYSASSYNSPLHF
>NA|TRBV18|TRBJ2-5|TRBD2
TGTGCCAGCCGAACGGGACTAGCAATGGAGACCCAGTACTTC
CASRTGLAMETQYF
>NA|TRBV19|TRBJ2-7|NA
TGTGCCAGTAACGAAGGACAGCTCTTTGCCGAGCAGTACTTC
CASNEGQLFAEQYF
>NA|TRBV12-3/TRBV12-4|TRBJ1-3|NA
TGTGCCAGCAGTTTATATGGAAACACCATATATTTT
CASSLYGNTIYF
>NA|TRBV5-1|TRBJ2-1|NA
TGCGCCAGCAGCTTGGAGCTAGGGCAGGGGAATGAGCAGTTCTTC
CASSLELGQGNEQFF
>NA|TRBV5-1|TRBJ2-7|NA
TGCGCCAGCAGCTACTCCAAAGGGGCCTACGAGCAGTACTTC
CASSYSKGAYEQYF
>NA|TRBV7-9|TRBJ1-1|TRBD1
TGTGCCAGCAGCACTAGGGCAGGGGGCGTCCGTACTGAAGCTTTCTTT
CASSTRAGGVRTEAFF
>NA|TRBV30|TRBJ1-4|NA
TGTGCCTGGAGTAAAGGGATCGCCCCCGAAAAACTGTTTTTT
CAWSKGIAPEKLFF
>NA|TRBV4-1|TRBJ1-2|NA
TGCGCCAGCAGCCAAGAACCAGAATTCTATGGCTACACCTTC
CASSQEPEFYGYTF
>NA|TRBV3-1/TRBV3-2|TRBJ1-2|TRBD1
TGTGCCAGCAGCCTGGCGGACAGGCGACACTATGGCTACACCTTC
CASSLADRRHYGYTF
>NA|TRBV5-1|TRBJ1-3|TRBD1
TGCGCCAGCAGCCTACTGACAGGGAATGGAAACACCATATATTTT
CASSLLTGNGNTIYF
>NA|TRBV19|TRBJ1-5|TRBD1
TGTGCCAGTAGTCTCATGGGGACAGGCAATCAGCCCCAGCATTTT
CASSLMGTGNQPQHF
>NA|TRBV5-1|TRBJ2-1|TRBD2
TGCGCCAGCAGCGCGAGACTAGCGGGAGGGGACTCCTACAATGAGCAGTTCTTC
CASSARLAGGDSYNEQFF
>NA|TRBV6-4|TRBJ1-5|TRBD1
TGTGCCAGCAGTGCCGGGACAGGGGGCCATCAGCCCCAGCATTTT
CASSAGTGGHQPQHF
>NA|TRBV19|TRBJ2-3|TRBD2
TGTGCCAGCAGGACTAGCGGGAGGGCCTTAGTTGATACGCAGTATTTT
CASRTSGRALVDTQYF
>NA|TRBV5-8|TRBJ2-2|NA
TGTGCCAGCAGCTTGGCGGCCAGAAACACCGGGGAGCTGTTTTTT
CASSLAARNTGELFF
>few|TRBV7-6|TRBJ2-7|NA
TGTGCCAGCAGCTTAGCGACAGTCGGGTCCTACGAGCAGTACTTC
CASSLATVGSYEQYF
>NA|TRBV18|TRBJ2-7|NA
TGTGCCAGCTCACCTCCCGGGGGTCTTTCCTACGAGCAGTACTTC
CASSPPGGLSYEQYF
>NA|TRBV30|TRBJ2-3|TRBD1
TGTGCCTGGAGTGGGGGACAGGGGGAAGCAGATACGCAGTATTTT
CAWSGGQGEADTQYF
>once|TRBV9|TRBJ2-1|TRBD2
TGTGCCAGCAGCGTTACCGGGACTAAGGGGCCCGAGCAGTTCTTC
CASSVTGTKGPEQFF
>once|TRBV27|TRBJ1-6|NA
TGTGCCAGCAGTTTATTGGGACGCCGGACAGCCAATTCACCCCTCCACTTT
CASSLLGRRTANSPLHF
>NA|TRBV14|TRBJ2-1|TRBD1
TGTGCCAGCAGCCCTTACGTAGGACAGGGCGTCAATGAGCAGTTCTTC
CASSPYVGQGVNEQFF
>NA|TRBV10-2|TRBJ2-7|NA
TGCGCCAGCAGCCAGGGCCCTAACTCCTACGAGCAGTACTTC
CASSQGPNSYEQYF
>NA|TRBV7-8|TRBJ1-5|NA
TGTGCCAGCAGCTTAGCGCTAGGGAGCAATCAGCCCCAGCATTTT
CASSLALGSNQPQHF
>NA|TRBV27|TRBJ1-5|NA
TGTGCCAGCAGTTTATCATGGGGGGATCAGCCCCAGCATTTT
CASSLSWGDQPQHF
>NA|TRBV19|TRBJ2-2|NA
TGTGCCAGTAGTGTGGGTCCCAACACCGGGGAGCTGTTTTTT
CASSVGPNTGELFF
>NA|TRBV2|TRBJ2-3|TRBD2
TGTGCCAGCAGCGCGACTAGCGGGAGATTGGGGAGGGCAGATACGCAGTATTTT
CASSATSGRLGRADTQYF
>NA|TRBV5-1|TRBJ2-1|TRBD1
TGCGCCAGCAGCTTTTCCCTAGGACAGGGACCCTACAATGAGCAGTTCTTC
CASSFSLGQGPYNEQFF
>NA|TRBV7-9|TRBJ1-1|NA
TGTGCCAGCAGCTTTGGGGGACTTAACACTGAAGCTTTCTTT
CASSFGGLNTEAFF
>once|TRBV10-2|TRBJ1-2|NA
TGCGCCAGCGAGAACCGGGACGGACGTTATGGCTACACCTTC
CASENRDGRYGYTF
>NA|TRBV7-2|TRBJ2-7|TRBD2
TGTGCCAGCAGCGGGGGACTAGCGGGAGTAGACGAGCAGTACTTC
CASSGGLAGVDEQYF
>NA|TRBV5-1|TRBJ2-1|TRBD2
TGCGCCAGCAGCAAGATAGCGGGAGGGGACTACAATGAGCAGTTCTTC
CASSKIAGGDYNEQFF
>NA|TRBV12-3/TRBV12-4|TRBJ2-2|NA
TGTGCCAGCAGTTTGACGGCCGGGGAGCTGTTTTTT
CASSLTAGELFF
>NA|TRBV6-5|TRBJ2-2|TRBD1
TGTGCCAGCAGCCAGGGGGCTTACACCGGGGAGCTGTTTTTT
CASSQGAYTGELFF
>NA|TRBV19|TRBJ1-5|NA
TGTGCCAGTAAACTTCGGACGGACAGCTACAATCAGCCCCAGCATTTT
CASKLRTDSYNQPQHF
>NA|TRBV6-6|TRBJ1-2|TRBD1
TGTGCCAGCACCGACAGGGGGCGTGGGTATGGCTACACCTTC
CASTDRGRGYGYTF
>NA|TRBV7-9|TRBJ1-2|NA
TGTGCCAGCAGCAGAGGGGTTGGCTACACCTTC
CASSRGVGYTF
>NA|TRBV30|TRBJ1-3|NA
TGTGCCTGGAGTATCCGGGGCCACACCATATATTTT
CAWSIRGHTIYF
>NA|TRBV5-4|TRBJ1-4|NA
TGTGCCAGCAGCGGAGGCAGGTCAACTAATGAAAAACTGTTTTTT
CASSGGRSTNEKLFF
>NA|TRBV7-9|TRBJ2-1|TRBD2
TGTGCCAGCAGCTACACTAGCGGGAGCTACAATGAGCAGTTCTTC
CASSYTSGSYNEQFF
>NA|TRBV27|TRBJ1-1|TRBD1
TGTGCCAGCAGCCACAGGGGCACGAACACTGAAGCTTTCTTT
CASSHRGTNTEAFF
>NA|TRBV7-2|TRBJ2-5|NA
TGTGCCAGCAGCTTAGTACCACACCAAGAGACCCAGTACTTC
CASSLVPHQETQYF
>NA|TRBV7-2|TRBJ2-2|TRBD2
TGTGCAGATTTAGCGGGAACGAACACCGGGGAGCTGTTTTTT
CADLAGTNTGELFF
>NA|TRBV9|TRBJ1-5|NA
TGTGCCAGCAGCGACTCCCCTTTGGGGGGGCCCCAGCATTTT
CASSDSPLGGPQHF
>NA|TRBV5-4|TRBJ2-7|NA
TGTGCCAGCAGCTTTCGCGGGGATTCCTACGAGCAGTACTTC
CASSFRGDSYEQYF